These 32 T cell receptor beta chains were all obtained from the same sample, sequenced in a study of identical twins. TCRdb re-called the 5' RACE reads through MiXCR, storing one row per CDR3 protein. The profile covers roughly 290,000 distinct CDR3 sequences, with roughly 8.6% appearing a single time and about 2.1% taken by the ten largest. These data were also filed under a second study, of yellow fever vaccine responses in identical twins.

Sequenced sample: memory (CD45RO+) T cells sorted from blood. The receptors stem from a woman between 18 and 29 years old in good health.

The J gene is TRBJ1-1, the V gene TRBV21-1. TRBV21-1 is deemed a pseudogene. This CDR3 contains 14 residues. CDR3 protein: CASSKARVESEAFF. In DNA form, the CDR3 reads TGTGCCAGCAGCAAAGCGAGGGTGGAAAGTGAAGCTTTCTTT.

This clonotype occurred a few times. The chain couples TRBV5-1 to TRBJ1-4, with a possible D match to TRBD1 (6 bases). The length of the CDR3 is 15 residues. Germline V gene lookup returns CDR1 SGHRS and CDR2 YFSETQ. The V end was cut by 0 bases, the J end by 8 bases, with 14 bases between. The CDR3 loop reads CASSLELTQGEKLFF. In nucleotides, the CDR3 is TGCGCCAGCAGCTTGGAGCTTACTCAGGGGGAAAAACTGTTTTTT. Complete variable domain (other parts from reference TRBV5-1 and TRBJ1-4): KAGVTQTPRYLIKTRGQQVTLSCSPISGHRSVSWYQQTPGQGLQFLFEYFSETQRNKGNFPGRFSGRQFSNSRSEMNVSTLELGDSALYLCASSLELTQGEKLFFGSGTQLSVL.

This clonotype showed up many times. The CDR3 loop reads CASSLLGLAGVGDTGELFF. CDR3 bases: TGTGCCAGCAGCTTATTGGGGCTAGCGGGAGTGGGGGACACCGGGGAGCTGTTTTTT. The chain employs TRBV11-2 and TRBJ2-2; 10 bases are shared with TRBD2. There are 19 residues in the CDR3. With V trimmed by 2 bases and J by 3 bases, 12 bases remained unmatched. Germline V gene data show CDR1 as SGHAT and CDR2 as FQNNGV.

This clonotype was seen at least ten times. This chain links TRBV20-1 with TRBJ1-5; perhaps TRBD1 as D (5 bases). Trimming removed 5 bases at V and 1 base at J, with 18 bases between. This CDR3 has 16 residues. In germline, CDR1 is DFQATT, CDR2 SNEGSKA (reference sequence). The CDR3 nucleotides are TGCAGTGCTCAACTTCCGACGGGACTAAGCAATCAGCCCCAGCATTTT. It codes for CSAQLPTGLSNQPQHF.

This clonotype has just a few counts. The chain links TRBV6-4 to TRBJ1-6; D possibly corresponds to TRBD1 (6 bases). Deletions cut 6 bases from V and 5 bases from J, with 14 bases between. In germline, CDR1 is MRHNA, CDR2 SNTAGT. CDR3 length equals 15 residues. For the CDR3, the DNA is TGTGCCAGCAGAGCCCGGGCAGGGGATAATTCACCCCTCCACTTT. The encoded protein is CASRARAGDNSPLHF.

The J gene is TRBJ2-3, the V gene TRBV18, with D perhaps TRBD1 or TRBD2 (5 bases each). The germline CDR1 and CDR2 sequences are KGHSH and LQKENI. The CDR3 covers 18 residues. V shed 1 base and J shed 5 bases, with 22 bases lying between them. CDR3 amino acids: CASSPQMGTAQMEDTQYF. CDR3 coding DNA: TGTGCCAGCTCACCACAAATGGGGACCGCACAGATGGAAGATACGCAGTATTTT.

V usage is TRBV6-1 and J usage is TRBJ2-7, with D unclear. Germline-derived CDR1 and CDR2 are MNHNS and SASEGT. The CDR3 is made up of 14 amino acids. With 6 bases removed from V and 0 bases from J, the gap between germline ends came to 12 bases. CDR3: CASRGWMSSYEQYF. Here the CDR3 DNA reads TGTGCCAGCAGGGGTTGGATGAGCTCCTACGAGCAGTACTTC.

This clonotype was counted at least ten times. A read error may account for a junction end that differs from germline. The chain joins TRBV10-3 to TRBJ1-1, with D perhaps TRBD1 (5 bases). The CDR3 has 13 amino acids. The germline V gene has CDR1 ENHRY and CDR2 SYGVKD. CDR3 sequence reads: CATSGDLNTEAFF. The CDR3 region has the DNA TGTGCCACCAGTGGGGACCTGAACACTGAAGCTTTCTTT.

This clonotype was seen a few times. The CDR3 reads CASSYGQGIIYGYTF. CDR3 bases: TGTGCCAGCAGCTATGGACAGGGGATTATCTATGGCTACACCTTC. J is TRBJ1-2 and V is TRBV5-5, with TRBD1 matching 9 bases. Per the germline V gene, CDR1 is SGHKS and CDR2 is YYEKEE (reference sequence). CDR3 size: 15 residues. J was trimmed by 4 bases and V by 3 bases; bases with no gene match: 7.

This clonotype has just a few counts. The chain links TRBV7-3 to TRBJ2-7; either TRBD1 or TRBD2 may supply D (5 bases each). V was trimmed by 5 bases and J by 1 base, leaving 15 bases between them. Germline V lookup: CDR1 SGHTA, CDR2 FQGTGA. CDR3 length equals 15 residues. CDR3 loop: CASSPGDVRSYEQYF. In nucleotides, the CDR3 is TGTGCCAGCAGCCCCGGGGACGTACGGTCCTACGAGCAGTACTTC. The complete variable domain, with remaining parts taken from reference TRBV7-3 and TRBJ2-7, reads GAGVSQTPSNKVTEKGKYVELRCDPISGHTALYWYRQSLGQGPEFLIYFQGTGAADDSGLPNDRFFAVRPEGSVSTLKIQRTERGDSAVYLCASSPGDVRSYEQYFGPGTRLTVT.

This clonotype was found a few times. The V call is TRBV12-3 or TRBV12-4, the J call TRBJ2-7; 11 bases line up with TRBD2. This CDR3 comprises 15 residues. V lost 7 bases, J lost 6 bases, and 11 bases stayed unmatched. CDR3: CASTKTGTSGGEQYF. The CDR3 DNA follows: TGTGCCAGCACCAAGACAGGGACTAGCGGTGGCGAGCAGTACTTC.

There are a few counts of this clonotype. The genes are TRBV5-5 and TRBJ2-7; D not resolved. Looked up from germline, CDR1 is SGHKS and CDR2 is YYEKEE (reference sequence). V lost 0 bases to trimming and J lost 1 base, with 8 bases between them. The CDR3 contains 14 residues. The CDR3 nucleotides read TGTGCCAGCAGCTTGGTTCGTGGGTCCTACGAGCAGTACGTC. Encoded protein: CASSLVRGSYEQYV.

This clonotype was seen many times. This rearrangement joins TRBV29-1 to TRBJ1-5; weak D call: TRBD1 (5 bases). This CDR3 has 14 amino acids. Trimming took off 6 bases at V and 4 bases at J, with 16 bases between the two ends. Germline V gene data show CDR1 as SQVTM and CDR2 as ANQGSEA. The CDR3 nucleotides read TGCAGCGTAGCCACCGGGACTGATAATCAGCCCCAGCATTTT. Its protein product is CSVATGTDNQPQHF.

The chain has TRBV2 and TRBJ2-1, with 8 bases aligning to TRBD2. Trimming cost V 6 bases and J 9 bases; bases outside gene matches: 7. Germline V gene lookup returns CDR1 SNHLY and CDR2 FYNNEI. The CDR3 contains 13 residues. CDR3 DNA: TGTGCCAGCAGCGGCGGGGGGCTACCTGAGCAGTTCTTC. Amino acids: CASSGGGLPEQFF.

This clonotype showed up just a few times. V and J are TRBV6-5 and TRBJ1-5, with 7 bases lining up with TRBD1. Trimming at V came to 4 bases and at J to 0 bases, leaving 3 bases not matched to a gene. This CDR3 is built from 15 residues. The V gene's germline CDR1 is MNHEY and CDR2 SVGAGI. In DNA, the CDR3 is TGTGCCAGCAGTTCCAGGGGGTATAGCAATCAGCCCCAGCATTTT. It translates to CASSSRGYSNQPQHF.

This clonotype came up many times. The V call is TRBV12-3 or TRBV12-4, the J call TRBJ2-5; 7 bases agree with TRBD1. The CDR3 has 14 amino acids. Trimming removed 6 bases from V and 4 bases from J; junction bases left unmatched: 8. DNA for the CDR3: TGTGCCAGCAGGAGACAGGGTTCGGTAGAGACCCAGTACTTC. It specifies CASRRQGSVETQYF.

The CDR3 protein is CSVGLLGNTEAFF. For the CDR3, the DNA is TGCAGCGTGGGCCTCCTCGGGAACACTGAAGCTTTCTTT. V usage is TRBV29-1 and J usage is TRBJ1-1; D is unresolved. CDR1 and CDR2 from the germline V gene are SQVTM and ANQGSEA. This CDR3 spans 13 amino acids. V lost 6 bases, J lost 1 base, and 12 bases lay in between.

The CDR3 loop reads CASRDNGGPSTDTQYF. CDR3 coding DNA: TGTGCCAGTAGGGATAACGGGGGGCCCAGCACAGATACGCAGTATTTT. V gene TRBV19 combines with J gene TRBJ2-3; tentatively, D is TRBD2 (7 bases). Trimming removed 6 bases at V and 0 bases at J, with 16 bases between. This CDR3 spans 16 amino acids. CDR1 and CDR2 (germline): LNHDA, SQIVND (reference sequence).

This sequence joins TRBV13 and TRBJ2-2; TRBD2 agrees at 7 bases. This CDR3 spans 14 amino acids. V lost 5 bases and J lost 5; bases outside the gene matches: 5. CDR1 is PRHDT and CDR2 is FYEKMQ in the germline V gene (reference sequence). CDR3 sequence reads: CASSPNSGTGELFF. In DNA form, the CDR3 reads TGTGCCAGCAGCCCCAATAGCGGGACCGGGGAGCTGTTTTTT.

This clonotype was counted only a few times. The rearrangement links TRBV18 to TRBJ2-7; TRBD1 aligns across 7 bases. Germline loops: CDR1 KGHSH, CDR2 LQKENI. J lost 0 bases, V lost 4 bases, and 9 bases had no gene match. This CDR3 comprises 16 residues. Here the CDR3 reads CASSLTGARGSYEQYF. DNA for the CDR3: TGTGCCAGCTCACTAACAGGGGCGAGGGGCTCCTACGAGCAGTACTTC.

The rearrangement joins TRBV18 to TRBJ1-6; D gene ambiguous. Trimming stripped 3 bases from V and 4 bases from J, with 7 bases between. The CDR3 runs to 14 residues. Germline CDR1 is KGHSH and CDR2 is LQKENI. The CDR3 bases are TGTGCCAGCTCACCCGCTCAGTATAATTCACCCCTCCACTTT. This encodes CASSPAQYNSPLHF. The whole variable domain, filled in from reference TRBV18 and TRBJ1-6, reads NAGVMQNPRHLVRRRGQEARLRCSPMKGHSHVYWYRQLPEEGLKFMVYLQKENIIDESGMPKERFSAEFPKEGPSILRIQQVVRGDSAAYFCASSPAQYNSPLHFGNGTRLTVT.

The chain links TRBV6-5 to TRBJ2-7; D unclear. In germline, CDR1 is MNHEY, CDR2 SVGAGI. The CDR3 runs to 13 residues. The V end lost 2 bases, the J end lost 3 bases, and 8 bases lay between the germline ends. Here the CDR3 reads CASSYGPHYEQYV. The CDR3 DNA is TGTGCCAGCAGTTACGGTCCCCACTACGAGCAGTACGTC.

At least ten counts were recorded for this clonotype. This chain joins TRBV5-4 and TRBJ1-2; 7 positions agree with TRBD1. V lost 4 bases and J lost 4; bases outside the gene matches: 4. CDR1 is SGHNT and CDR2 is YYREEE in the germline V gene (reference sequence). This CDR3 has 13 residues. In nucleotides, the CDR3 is TGTGCCAGCAGCGCCGGGACAGTCTATGGCTACACCTTC. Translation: CASSAGTVYGYTF.

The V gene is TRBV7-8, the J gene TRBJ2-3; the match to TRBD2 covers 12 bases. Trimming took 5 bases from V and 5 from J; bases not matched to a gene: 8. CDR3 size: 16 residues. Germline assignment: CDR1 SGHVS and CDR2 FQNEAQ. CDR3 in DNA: TGTGCCAGCAGCCCGCGACTAGCGGGAGAGGTAGATACGCAGTATTTT. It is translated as CASSPRLAGEVDTQYF. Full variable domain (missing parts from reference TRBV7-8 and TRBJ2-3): GAGVSQSPRYKVAKRGQDVALRCDPISGHVSLFWYQQALGQGPEFLTYFQNEAQLDKSGLPSDRFFAERPEGSVSTLKIQRTQQEDSAVYLCASSPRLAGEVDTQYFGPGTRLTVL.

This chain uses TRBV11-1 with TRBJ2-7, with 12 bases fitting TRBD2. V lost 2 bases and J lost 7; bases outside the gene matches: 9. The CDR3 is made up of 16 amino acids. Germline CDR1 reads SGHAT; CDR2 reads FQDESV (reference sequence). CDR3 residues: CASSLSTSGSRREQYF. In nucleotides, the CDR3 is TGTGCCAGCAGCTTATCGACTAGCGGGAGTAGACGGGAGCAGTACTTC.

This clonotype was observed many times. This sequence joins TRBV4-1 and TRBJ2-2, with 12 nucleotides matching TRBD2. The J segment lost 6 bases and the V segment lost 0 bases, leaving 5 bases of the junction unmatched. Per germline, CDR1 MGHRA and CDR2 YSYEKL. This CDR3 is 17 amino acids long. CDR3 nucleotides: TGCGCCAGCAGCCAAGATCAGGCTAGCGGGAGGGCCGGGGAGCTGTTTTTT. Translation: CASSQDQASGRAGELFF.

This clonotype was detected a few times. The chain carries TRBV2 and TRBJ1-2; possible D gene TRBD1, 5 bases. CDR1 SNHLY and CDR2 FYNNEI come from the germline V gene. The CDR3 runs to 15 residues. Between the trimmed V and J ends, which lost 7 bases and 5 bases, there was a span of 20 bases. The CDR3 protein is CASTRGTQGGYGYTF. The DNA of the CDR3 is TGTGCCAGCACACGGGGGACGCAGGGCGGGTATGGCTACACCTTC.

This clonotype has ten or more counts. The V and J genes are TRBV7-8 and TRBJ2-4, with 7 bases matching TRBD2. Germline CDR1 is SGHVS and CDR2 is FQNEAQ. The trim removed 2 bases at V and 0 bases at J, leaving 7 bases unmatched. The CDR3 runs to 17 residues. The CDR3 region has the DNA TGTGCCAGCAGCTTAACCCCTAGCGGACTAGCCAAAAACATTCAGTACTTC. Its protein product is CASSLTPSGLAKNIQYF.

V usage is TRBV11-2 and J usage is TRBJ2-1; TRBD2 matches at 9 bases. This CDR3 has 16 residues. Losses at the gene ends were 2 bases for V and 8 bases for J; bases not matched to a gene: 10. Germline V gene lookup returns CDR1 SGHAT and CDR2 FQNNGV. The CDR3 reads CASSLIGGGAFHEQFF. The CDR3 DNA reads TGTGCCAGCAGCTTAATTGGCGGGGGGGCTTTCCATGAGCAGTTCTTC. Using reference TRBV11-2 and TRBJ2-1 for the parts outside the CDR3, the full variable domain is EAGVAQSPRYKIIEKRQSVAFWCNPISGHATLYWYQQILGQGPKLLIQFQNNGVVDDSQLPKDRFSAERLKGVDSTLKIQPAKLEDSAVYLCASSLIGGGAFHEQFFGPGTRLTVL.

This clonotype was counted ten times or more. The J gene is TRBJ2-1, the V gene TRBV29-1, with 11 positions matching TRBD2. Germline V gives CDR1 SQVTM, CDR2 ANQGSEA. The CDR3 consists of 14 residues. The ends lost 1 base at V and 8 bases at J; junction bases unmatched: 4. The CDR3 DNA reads TGCAGCGTTGAAGTAGCTAGCGGGAGGTATGAGCAGTTCTTC. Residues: CSVEVASGRYEQFF.

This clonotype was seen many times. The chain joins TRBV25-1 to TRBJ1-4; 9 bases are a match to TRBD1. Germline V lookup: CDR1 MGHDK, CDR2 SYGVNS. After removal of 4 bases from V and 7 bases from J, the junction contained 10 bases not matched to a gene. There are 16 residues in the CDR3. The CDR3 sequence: CASSGPGTGFGEKLFF. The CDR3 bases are TGTGCCAGCAGTGGTCCCGGGACAGGGTTCGGTGAAAAACTGTTTTTT.

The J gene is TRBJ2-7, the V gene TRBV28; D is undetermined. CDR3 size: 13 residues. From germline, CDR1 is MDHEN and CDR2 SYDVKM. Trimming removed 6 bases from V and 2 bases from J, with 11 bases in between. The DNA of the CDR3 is TGTGCCAGCAGCCGTCAAAGGCCCTACGAGCAGTACGTC. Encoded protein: CASSRQRPYEQYV.